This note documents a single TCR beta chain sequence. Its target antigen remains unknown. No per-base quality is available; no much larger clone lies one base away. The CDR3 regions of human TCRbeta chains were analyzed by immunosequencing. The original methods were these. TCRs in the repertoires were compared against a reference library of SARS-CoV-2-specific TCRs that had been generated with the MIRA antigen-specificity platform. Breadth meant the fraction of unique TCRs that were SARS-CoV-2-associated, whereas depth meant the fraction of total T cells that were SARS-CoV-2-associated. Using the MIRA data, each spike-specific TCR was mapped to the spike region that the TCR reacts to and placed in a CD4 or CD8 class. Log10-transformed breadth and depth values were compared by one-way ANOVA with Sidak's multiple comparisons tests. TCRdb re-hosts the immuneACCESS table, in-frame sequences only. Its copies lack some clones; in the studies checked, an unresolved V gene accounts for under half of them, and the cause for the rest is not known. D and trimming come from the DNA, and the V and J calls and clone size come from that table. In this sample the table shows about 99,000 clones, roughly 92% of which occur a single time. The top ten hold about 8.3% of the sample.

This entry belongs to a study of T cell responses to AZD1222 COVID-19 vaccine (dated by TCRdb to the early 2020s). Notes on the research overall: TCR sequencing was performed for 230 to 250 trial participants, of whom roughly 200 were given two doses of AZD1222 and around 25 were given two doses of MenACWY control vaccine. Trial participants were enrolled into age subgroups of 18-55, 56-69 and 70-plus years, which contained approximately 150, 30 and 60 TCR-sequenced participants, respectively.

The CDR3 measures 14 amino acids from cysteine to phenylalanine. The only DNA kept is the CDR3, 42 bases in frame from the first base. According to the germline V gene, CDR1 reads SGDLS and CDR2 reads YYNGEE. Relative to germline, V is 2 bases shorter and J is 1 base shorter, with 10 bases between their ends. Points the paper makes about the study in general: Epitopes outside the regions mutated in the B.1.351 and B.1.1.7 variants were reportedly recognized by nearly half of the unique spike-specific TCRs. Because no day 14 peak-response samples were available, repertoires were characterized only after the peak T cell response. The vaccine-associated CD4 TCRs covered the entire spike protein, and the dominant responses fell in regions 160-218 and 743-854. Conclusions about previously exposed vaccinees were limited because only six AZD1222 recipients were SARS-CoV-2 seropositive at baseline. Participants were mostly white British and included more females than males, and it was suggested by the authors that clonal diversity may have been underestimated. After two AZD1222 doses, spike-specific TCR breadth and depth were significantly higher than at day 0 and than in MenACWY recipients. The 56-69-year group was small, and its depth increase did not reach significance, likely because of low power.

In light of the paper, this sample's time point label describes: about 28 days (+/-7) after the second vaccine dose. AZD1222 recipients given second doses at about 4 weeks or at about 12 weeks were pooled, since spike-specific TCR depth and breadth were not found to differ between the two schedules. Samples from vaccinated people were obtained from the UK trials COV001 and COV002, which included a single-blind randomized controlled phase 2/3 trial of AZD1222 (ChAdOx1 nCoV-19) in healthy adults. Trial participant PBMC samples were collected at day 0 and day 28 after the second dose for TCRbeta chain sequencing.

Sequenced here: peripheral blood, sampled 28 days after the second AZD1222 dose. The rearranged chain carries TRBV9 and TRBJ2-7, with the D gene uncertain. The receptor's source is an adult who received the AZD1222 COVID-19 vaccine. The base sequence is TGTGCCAGCAGCGTGGCTACCAAGTCCTACGAGCAGTACTTC. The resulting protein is CASSVATKSYEQYF.